Listed below are T cell receptor beta chains from one sample, sequenced in a study of T-cell memory formation after mild COVID-19. Each CDR3 protein gets one entry after TCRdb re-called the 5' RACE reads with MiXCR. Among 390,000 or so distinct CDR3 sequences listed, approximately 16% were seen once. Sequenced material: PBMCs or a T cell subset sorted from them (not recorded which). Receptor source: a man between 18 and 29 years old who had mild COVID-19 (a few samples of this study predate the infection). Cell type and time point are not known. CDR3s include the opening cysteine and the closing phenylalanine or tryptophan. The order of the fields is clone size, V gene, D gene, J gene, CDR3 DNA, CDR3 protein. A D gene is named only where the DNA matches it firmly. For some rows the clone size is stated as once, few or many, or as a class when expanded; others skip it.

clone size: few; V gene: TRBV5-1; D gene: NA; J gene: TRBJ2-5; CDR3 DNA: TGCGCCAGCAGCTCGTACCTAGTCCAAGAGACCCAGTACTTC; CDR3 protein: CASSSYLVQETQYF
clone size: NA; V gene: TRBV3-1; D gene: TRBD1; J gene: TRBJ2-5; CDR3 DNA: TGTGCCAGCAGCCAAGCCGGACAGGGGGTGACCCAGTACTTC; CDR3 protein: CASSQAGQGVTQYF
clone size: NA; V gene: TRBV6-5; D gene: NA; J gene: TRBJ2-3; CDR3 DNA: TGTGCCAGCAGTTACCGCAGTAACACAGATACGCAGTATTTT; CDR3 protein: CASSYRSNTDTQYF
clone size: many; V gene: TRBV7-2; D gene: TRBD2; J gene: TRBJ2-3; CDR3 DNA: TGTGCCAGCAGCTTAGGGCTAGCGGGGGGCCCTTCTAGCACAGATACGCAGTATTTT; CDR3 protein: CASSLGLAGGPSSTDTQYF
clone size: NA; V gene: TRBV6-4; D gene: NA; J gene: TRBJ1-5; CDR3 DNA: TGTGCCAGCAGAACAGGGCACCCCAATCAGCCCCAGCATTTT; CDR3 protein: CASRTGHPNQPQHF
clone size: few; V gene: TRBV7-9; D gene: TRBD1; J gene: TRBJ1-1; CDR3 DNA: TGTGCCAGCAGCCGCCGGGGACAGGGGGAGAACACTGAAGCTTTCTTT; CDR3 protein: CASSRRGQGENTEAFF
clone size: NA; V gene: TRBV4-2; D gene: TRBD2; J gene: TRBJ2-1; CDR3 DNA: TGTGCCAGCAGCCAAGAGTGGGGACTAGCGGGGGGCAATGAGCAGTTCTTC; CDR3 protein: CASSQEWGLAGGNEQFF
clone size: few; V gene: TRBV7-3; D gene: TRBD2; J gene: TRBJ2-3; CDR3 DNA: TGTGCCAGCAGCGTCAGCGGGGGGGCCCTGGATACGCAGTATTTT; CDR3 protein: CASSVSGGALDTQYF
clone size: few; V gene: TRBV6-2/TRBV6-3; D gene: NA; J gene: TRBJ1-5; CDR3 DNA: TGTGCCAGCAGTTACCGGGGGCCTCAGCCCCAGCATTTT; CDR3 protein: CASSYRGPQPQHF
clone size: NA; V gene: TRBV2; D gene: TRBD1; J gene: TRBJ1-2; CDR3 DNA: TGTGCCAGCGGACAGGGAGAGGTCTATGGCTACACCTTC; CDR3 protein: CASGQGEVYGYTF
clone size: few; V gene: TRBV20-1; D gene: NA; J gene: TRBJ1-4; CDR3 DNA: TGCAGTGCTAGGAATAATGAAAAACTGTTTTTT; CDR3 protein: CSARNNEKLFF
clone size: NA; V gene: TRBV7-9; D gene: NA; J gene: TRBJ2-5; CDR3 DNA: TGTGCCAGCAGGGGTGGGTCAGAGACCCAGTACTTC; CDR3 protein: CASRGGSETQYF
clone size: many; V gene: TRBV12-3/TRBV12-4; D gene: TRBD2; J gene: TRBJ2-3; CDR3 DNA: TGTGCCAGCAGTTCGAATAGCGGGGCCCGGGATACGCAGTATTTT; CDR3 protein: CASSSNSGARDTQYF
clone size: NA; V gene: TRBV7-2; D gene: NA; J gene: TRBJ2-1; CDR3 DNA: TGTGCCAGCAGCTCAGGGAGCGGAGCCTACAATGAGCAGTTCTTC; CDR3 protein: CASSSGSGAYNEQFF
clone size: few; V gene: TRBV29-1; D gene: NA; J gene: TRBJ2-5; CDR3 DNA: TGCAGCGTTGCCCCCACTACCTCCCGAGAGACCCAGTACTTC; CDR3 protein: CSVAPTTSRETQYF
clone size: many; V gene: TRBV7-9; D gene: TRBD1; J gene: TRBJ2-1; CDR3 DNA: TGTGCCAGCAGCTTAGCGAGACAGGGCGCCTACAATGAGCAGTTCTTC; CDR3 protein: CASSLARQGAYNEQFF
clone size: NA; V gene: TRBV7-9; D gene: TRBD2; J gene: TRBJ2-1; CDR3 DNA: TGTGCCAGCAGCCCCGGTTCGAGCGGGGATTGCAATGAGCAGTTCTTC; CDR3 protein: CASSPGSSGDCNEQFF
clone size: NA; V gene: TRBV7-9; D gene: NA; J gene: TRBJ2-2; CDR3 DNA: TGTGCCAGCAGCCTAGGTGGGACCAGGGAGCTGTTTTTT; CDR3 protein: CASSLGGTRELFF
clone size: few; V gene: TRBV29-1; D gene: NA; J gene: TRBJ2-1; CDR3 DNA: TGCAGCGTTGCTGGTGGGGGGGACAGCTCCTACAATGAGCAGTTCTTC; CDR3 protein: CSVAGGGDSSYNEQFF
clone size: NA; V gene: TRBV7-2; D gene: NA; J gene: TRBJ2-5; CDR3 DNA: TGTGCCAGCAGCCTCGCCCCGGTCGGAGAGACCCAGTACTTC; CDR3 protein: CASSLAPVGETQYF
clone size: NA; V gene: TRBV18; D gene: NA; J gene: TRBJ1-3; CDR3 DNA: TGTGCCAGCTCACCTTCGCAGGTCAGCTCTGGAAACACCATATATTTT; CDR3 protein: CASSPSQVSSGNTIYF
clone size: few; V gene: TRBV9; D gene: TRBD1; J gene: TRBJ2-3; CDR3 DNA: TGTGCCAGCAGCGTAGGAAGGGGGCGACCAGATACGCAGTATTTT; CDR3 protein: CASSVGRGRPDTQYF
clone size: NA; V gene: TRBV3-1; D gene: TRBD1; J gene: TRBJ2-3; CDR3 DNA: TGTGCCAGCAGCACGGACAGGGTCGGGACAGATACGCAGTATTTT; CDR3 protein: CASSTDRVGTDTQYF
clone size: few; V gene: TRBV10-1; D gene: NA; J gene: TRBJ2-7; CDR3 DNA: TGCGCCAGCAGTGGATTCGTCGGTGGTAAATACGAGCAGTACTTC; CDR3 protein: CASSGFVGGKYEQYF
clone size: NA; V gene: TRBV29-1; D gene: NA; J gene: TRBJ1-1; CDR3 DNA: TGCAGCGTTGGCTCCGGGAACACTGAAGCTTTCTTT; CDR3 protein: CSVGSGNTEAFF
clone size: NA; V gene: TRBV7-9; D gene: NA; J gene: TRBJ2-2; CDR3 DNA: TGTGCCAGCAGCTTAGAGTCATACACCGGGGAGCTGTTTTTT; CDR3 protein: CASSLESYTGELFF
clone size: NA; V gene: TRBV20-1; D gene: NA; J gene: TRBJ1-6; CDR3 DNA: TGCAGTGCTAGAGATGACGGAAAGTCGGGGTCACCCCTCCACTTT; CDR3 protein: CSARDDGKSGSPLHF
clone size: NA; V gene: TRBV7-9; D gene: NA; J gene: TRBJ2-2; CDR3 DNA: TGTGCCAGCAGCTTAGCTTGGGGGGACAGGAACACCGGGGAGCTGTTTTTT; CDR3 protein: CASSLAWGDRNTGELFF
clone size: few; V gene: TRBV7-9; D gene: NA; J gene: TRBJ2-1; CDR3 DNA: TGTGCCAGCAGCTTGGGGGGGCTCTCGTTCAATGAGCAGTTCTTC; CDR3 protein: CASSLGGLSFNEQFF